This T cell receptor beta chain comes out of a study of T cells in Graves' hyperthyroidism and ophthalmopathy. This clonotype was observed at least ten times. Germline-derived CDR1 and CDR2 are WNHNN and SYGVQD (reference sequence). V shed 3 bases, J shed 5 bases, and the junction held 7 bases outside the gene matches. The CDR3 length is 15 residues. RNA transcripts were the template for amplifying TCR beta CDR3 regions. Researchers ran a first-round RT-PCR on the TCR CDR3 using the HTBI primer set. TCRdb called the multiplex PCR reads again in MiXCR, with one record for every CDR3 protein. Of about 400,000 distinct CDR3 sequences listed, over 12% are singletons.

The TCR was taken from a man in his fifties or sixties with Graves' ophthalmopathy. Sequenced sample: blood. The chain combines TRBV10-1 with TRBJ2-1, with TRBD2 matching 7 bases. The CDR3 loop is CASSEGGSLNNEQFF. Here the CDR3 DNA reads TGCGCCAGCAGTGAAGGCGGGAGCCTTAACAATGAGCAGTTCTTC.